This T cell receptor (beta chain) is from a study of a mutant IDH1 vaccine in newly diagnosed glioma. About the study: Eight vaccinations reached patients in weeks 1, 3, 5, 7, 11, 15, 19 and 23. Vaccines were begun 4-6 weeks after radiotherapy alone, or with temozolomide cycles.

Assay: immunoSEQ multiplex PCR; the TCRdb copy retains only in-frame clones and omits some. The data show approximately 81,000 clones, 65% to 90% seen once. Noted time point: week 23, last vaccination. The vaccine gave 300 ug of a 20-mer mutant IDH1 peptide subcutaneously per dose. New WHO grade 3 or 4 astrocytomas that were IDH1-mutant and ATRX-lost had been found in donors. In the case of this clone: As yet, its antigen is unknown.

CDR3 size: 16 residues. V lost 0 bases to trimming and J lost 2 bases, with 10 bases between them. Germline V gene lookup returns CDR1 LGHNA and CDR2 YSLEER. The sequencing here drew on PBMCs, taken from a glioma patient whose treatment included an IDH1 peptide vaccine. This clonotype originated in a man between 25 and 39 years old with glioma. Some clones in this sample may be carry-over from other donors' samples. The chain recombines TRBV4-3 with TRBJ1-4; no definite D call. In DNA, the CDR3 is TGCGCCAGCAGCCAAGAGTTGGGAATTACTAATGAAAAACTGTTTTTT. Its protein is CASSQELGITNEKLFF.